One sample yielded the 27 T cell receptor beta chains listed below, sequenced in a study of blood T cell repertoires in COVID-19. Profiled with immunoSEQ multiplex PCR; TCRdb holds only in-frame clones, not every one. The data contain fewer than 150,000 clones, about nine tenths of them singletons. What was sequenced was peripheral blood. Receptors were obtained from a man aged 50-60 years with active or convalescent COVID-19.

This rearrangement joins TRBV25-1 to TRBJ2-2; no clear D gene. V gave up 6 bases and J gave up 5 bases, with 7 bases separating them. This CDR3 has 12 amino acids. Per germline, CDR1 MGHDK and CDR2 SYGVNS. Here the CDR3 DNA reads TGTGCCAGCAGGTTCGGGACCGGGGAGCTGTTTTTT. Translated: CASRFGTGELFF.

This clone appeared a few times. One end of the junction varies from germline; a read error may be responsible. The V gene is TRBV25-1, the J gene TRBJ1-1; D possibly corresponds to TRBD1 (5 bases). There are 13 residues in the CDR3. From germline, CDR1 is MGHDK and CDR2 SYGVNS. CDR3 in amino acids: CATSIGGDTEAFF. The CDR3 DNA follows: TGTGCCACCAGTATAGGAGGGGACACTGAAGCTTTCTTT.

The chain is built from TRBV6-6 and TRBJ1-5; a possible D gene is TRBD1 (6 bases). Germline CDR1 MNHNY, CDR2 SVGAGI (reference sequence). V was shortened by 5 bases and J by 4 bases, with 21 bases between the two germline ends. The CDR3 length is 17 residues. The CDR3 coding sequence is TGTGCCAGCAGTCAAATCCCACGAACGGGACAAAATCAGCCCCAGCATTTT. Protein product: CASSQIPRTGQNQPQHF.

In nucleotides, the CDR3 is TGTGCCAGCAGTGAATCTCTCTCAGCTTTCTTT. It specifies CASSESLSAFF. This chain joins TRBV6-1 and TRBJ1-1, with no clear D. The germline CDR1 and CDR2 sequences are MNHNS and SASEGT. The CDR3 is made up of 11 amino acids. Trimming removed 2 bases from V and 10 bases from J, with 8 bases in between.

The rearrangement links TRBV20-1 to TRBJ2-7, with TRBD1 as a possible D gene (5 bases). The CDR3 extends over 11 amino acids. The V and J ends lost 4 bases and 7 bases respectively, with 11 bases between them. The germline CDR1 and CDR2 sequences are DFQATT and SNEGSKA (reference sequence). This chain's CDR3 is CSATIRGEQYF. CDR3 DNA: TGCAGTGCTACAATTAGGGGTGAGCAGTACTTC.

This sequence joins TRBV18 and TRBJ1-1, with 9 bases lining up with TRBD1. The CDR3 loop spans 15 amino acids. J was trimmed by 4 bases and V by 3 bases; bases with no gene match: 6. The germline CDR1 and CDR2 sequences are KGHSH and LQKENI. This CDR3 reads CASSPGQGGTTEAFF. DNA of the CDR3: TGTGCCAGCTCACCGGGACAGGGCGGTACCACTGAAGCTTTCTTT.

This chain joins TRBV6-6 and TRBJ1-1; weak D call: TRBD1 (6 bases). Germline assignment: CDR1 MNHNY and CDR2 SVGAGI (reference sequence). The CDR3 is 15 residues long. Trimming removed 3 bases at V and 4 bases at J, with 15 bases between. In nucleotides, the CDR3 is TGTGCCAGCAGTTATCCAGGGGTCCGGGCCACTGAAGCTTTCTTT. Its protein is CASSYPGVRATEAFF.

To note about this clone: Its ends do not fully match the called genes, so a read error is possible. The rearrangement links TRBV28 to TRBJ1-1, with 9 bases lining up with TRBD1. This CDR3 contains 15 residues. CDR1 is MDHEN and CDR2 is SYDVKM in the germline V gene. The CDR3 spells CASLSAGTGNAEAFF. The CDR3 coding sequence is TGTGCCAGCCTATCCGCCGGGACAGGGAACGCTGAAGCTTTCTTT. Drawing the rest from reference TRBV28 and TRBJ1-1, the complete variable domain is DVKVTQSSRYLVKRTGEKVFLECVQDMDHENMFWYRQDPGLGLRLIYFSYDVKMKEKGDIPEGYSVSREKKERFSLILESASTNQTSMYLCASLSAGTGNAEAFFGQGTRLTVV.

The rearrangement uses TRBV18 and TRBJ1-5, with 10 bases identical to TRBD1. The V gene end was trimmed by 2 bases and the J gene end by 6 bases; junction bases not matched to a gene: 7. The CDR3 sequence is 16 residues long. Germline loops: CDR1 KGHSH, CDR2 LQKENI. The CDR3 is CASSPSDRGRGQPQHF. The DNA of the CDR3 is TGTGCCAGCTCACCATCCGACAGGGGGCGCGGTCAGCCCCAGCATTTT.

The chain combines TRBV28 with TRBJ1-4; D possibly corresponds to TRBD1 (5 bases). CDR3 length: 12 residues. Germline CDR1 MDHEN, CDR2 SYDVKM. Trimming cost V 6 bases and J 10 bases, with 12 bases left between them. CDR3 nucleotides: TGTGCCAGCAGGTCTACGGGGGGAAAACTGTTTTTT. It yields the protein CASRSTGGKLFF. Combining the CDR3 with reference TRBV28 and TRBJ1-4 gives the whole variable domain DVKVTQSSRYLVKRTGEKVFLECVQDMDHENMFWYRQDPGLGLRLIYFSYDVKMKEKGDIPEGYSVSREKKERFSLILESASTNQTSMYLCASRSTGGKLFFGSGTQLSVL.

The chain combines TRBV19 with TRBJ2-1; D perhaps matches TRBD2 (5 bases). The V end lost 1 base, the J end lost 9 bases, and 16 bases lay between the germline ends. Germline CDR1 reads LNHDA; CDR2 reads SQIVND (reference sequence). The CDR3 is 15 residues long. CDR3 nucleotides: TGTGCCAGTAGTATAGTAGGACTCCTCAGGTCTGAGCAGTTCTTC. Protein product: CASSIVGLLRSEQFF. Based on the CDR3 plus reference TRBV19 and TRBJ2-1, the full variable domain is DGGITQSPKYLFRKEGQNVTLSCEQNLNHDAMYWYRQDPGQGLRLIYYSQIVNDFQKGDIAEGYSVSREKKESFPLTVTSAQKNPTAFYLCASSIVGLLRSEQFFGPGTRLTVL.

The chain recombines TRBV4-3 with TRBJ2-3; TRBD1 aligns across 8 bases. V lost 1 base and J lost 1; bases outside the gene matches: 7. Germline CDR1 reads LGHNA; CDR2 reads YSLEER. This CDR3 is built from 17 residues. The CDR3 here is CASSQGTGQVRTDTQYF. CDR3 nucleotide sequence: TGCGCCAGCAGCCAAGGCACGGGACAGGTTCGCACAGATACGCAGTATTTT.

This chain uses TRBV27 with TRBJ1-6, with 10 bases that match TRBD1. V trimming: 10 bases; J trimming: 7 bases; junction bases outside the gene matches: 16. The CDR3 length is 17 residues. Germline assignment: CDR1 MNHEY and CDR2 SMNVEV (reference sequence). For the CDR3, the DNA is TGTGCCACAAGTCCCAGCCGGGACAGGGGATTAAATTCACCCCTCCACTTT. Protein: CATSPSRDRGLNSPLHF.

The J gene is TRBJ2-1, the V gene TRBV7-9, with 9 nucleotides matching TRBD2. The germline CDR1 and CDR2 sequences are SEHNR and FQNEAQ (reference sequence). The CDR3 extends over 14 amino acids. Trimming took 6 bases from V and 6 from J; bases not matched to a gene: 6. The CDR3 reads CASSSSGTSNEQFF. The CDR3 nucleotides are TGTGCCAGCAGTTCTAGCGGGACCTCCAATGAGCAGTTCTTC.

The V gene is TRBV30, the J gene TRBJ1-5; 7 nucleotides align to TRBD1. Germline CDR1 GTSNPN, CDR2 SVGIG (reference sequence). The CDR3 spans 14 residues. The V segment lost 1 base and the J segment 3 bases; nucleotides outside the gene matches: 3. CDR3 sequence: CAWSGDSYNQPQHF. CDR3 nucleotide sequence: TGTGCCTGGAGTGGGGACAGCTACAATCAGCCCCAGCATTTT.

V gene TRBV29-1 combines with J gene TRBJ1-1; possibly TRBD1 for D (5 bases). Germline V CDR1 and CDR2: SQVTM, ANQGSEA. The CDR3 extends over 16 amino acids. V lost 4 bases and J lost 0, with 18 bases in between. The CDR3 reads CSVGVRPGSLNTEAFF. The CDR3 nucleotides read TGCAGCGTTGGCGTAAGGCCAGGGTCCCTGAACACTGAAGCTTTCTTT.

This chain joins TRBV19 and TRBJ2-7; 10 positions match TRBD1. CDR1 and CDR2 (germline): LNHDA, SQIVND (reference sequence). This CDR3 comprises 13 residues. V shed 6 bases and J 3 bases; nucleotides not matched to a gene: 2. The CDR3, as DNA: TGTGCCAGTAGCTGGGACAGGGGCTACGAGCAGTACTTC. Protein product: CASSWDRGYEQYF.

The chain employs TRBV6-6 and TRBJ1-1, with 9 positions matching TRBD1. Germline-derived CDR1 and CDR2 are MNHNY and SVGAGI (reference sequence). The CDR3 is made up of 19 amino acids. V gave up 5 bases and J gave up 0 bases; unmatched junction bases: 16. The CDR3 region is CASSRLPGQGTTLNTEAFF. The CDR3 region has the DNA TGTGCCAGCAGTCGACTCCCGGGACAGGGAACCACTTTGAACACTGAAGCTTTCTTT.

This clone was seen only once. The V and J genes are TRBV16 and TRBJ2-2; TRBD1 aligns across 9 bases. In germline, CDR1 is KGHSY, CDR2 FQNENV. V gave up 4 bases and J gave up 6 bases; unmatched junction bases: 6. The CDR3 length is 15 residues. CDR3 in amino acids: CASSRPGQGAGELFF. DNA for the CDR3: TGTGCCAGCAGCCGTCCGGGACAGGGTGCCGGGGAGCTGTTTTTT.

The rearrangement uses TRBV4-2 and TRBJ1-1; maybe TRBD1 (6 bases). The CDR3 has 15 residues. V was trimmed by 0 bases and J by 8 bases, leaving 16 bases between them. Germline V gene data show CDR1 as LGHNA and CDR2 as YNFKEQ. The chain's CDR3 is CASSQEGGLQGEAFF. The DNA for the CDR3 is TGTGCCAGCAGCCAAGAAGGGGGATTACAGGGAGAAGCTTTCTTT.

The chain couples TRBV24-1 to TRBJ2-1; 7 bases map to TRBD1. This CDR3 has 14 amino acids. Germline loops: CDR1 KGHDR, CDR2 SFDVKD. V shed 4 bases, J shed 9 bases, and the junction held 8 bases outside the gene matches. CDR3 residues: CATSDYRGKVEQFF. Here the CDR3 DNA reads TGTGCCACCAGTGACTACAGGGGTAAGGTTGAGCAGTTCTTC.

The sample holds one count of this clone. The CDR3 loop is CASSSSGTSGINNEQFF. The CDR3 coding sequence is TGTGCCAGCAGCTCCTCAGGGACTAGCGGGATAAACAATGAGCAGTTCTTC. The gene calls are TRBV7-8 and TRBJ2-1; 13 nucleotides match TRBD2. This CDR3 is built from 17 residues. CDR1 and CDR2 from the germline V gene are SGHVS and FQNEAQ. The J segment lost 5 bases and the V segment lost 4 bases, leaving 8 bases of the junction unmatched.

V usage is TRBV5-1 and J usage is TRBJ2-2, with 7 bases fitting TRBD1. Germline V gives CDR1 SGHRS, CDR2 YFSETQ. CDR3 length equals 14 residues. J lost 7 bases, V lost 5 bases, and 8 bases had no gene match. DNA of the CDR3: TGCGCCAGCAGAGGGCAGGGGGTTGTCGGGGAGCTGTTTTTT. Residues: CASRGQGVVGELFF.

The rearrangement uses TRBV7-3 and TRBJ2-2, with a possible D match to TRBD2 (5 bases). Between the trimmed V and J ends, which lost 5 bases and 7 bases, there was a span of 8 bases. The CDR3 extends over 12 amino acids. The germline CDR1 and CDR2 sequences are SGHTA and FQGTGA. The CDR3 here is CASSPDFGELFF. In nucleotides, the CDR3 is TGTGCCAGCAGCCCGGACTTCGGGGAGCTGTTTTTT.

The sample holds a few counts of this clone. This chain uses TRBV6-5 with TRBJ1-5; D unclear. V was clipped by 0 bases and J by 4 bases, with 4 bases between them. Germline V gene sequence: CDR1 MNHEY, CDR2 SVGAGI. CDR3 size: 13 residues. The CDR3 DNA follows: TGTGCCAGCAGTTACTCGGAGAATCAGCCCCAGCATTTT. Translation: CASSYSENQPQHF.

The V call is TRBV24-1, the J call TRBJ2-6; D might be TRBD1 (6 bases). Germline values: CDR1 KGHDR, CDR2 SFDVKD. V gave up 5 bases and J gave up 0 bases, with 10 bases separating them. The CDR3 totals 16 residues. CDR3 DNA: TGTGCCACCAGTGGGACAGTTCACTCTGGGGCCAACGTCCTGACTTTC. This translates into CATSGTVHSGANVLTF.

The count of this clone is one. The chain has TRBV14 and TRBJ1-6, with 8 nucleotides matching TRBD1. Germline CDR1 reads SGHDN; CDR2 reads FVKESK. With V trimmed by 3 bases and J by 9 bases, 4 bases remained unmatched. There are 14 residues in the CDR3. The CDR3 region is CASSQGQAGSPLHF. The CDR3, as DNA: TGTGCCAGCAGCCAGGGACAGGCTGGTTCACCCCTCCACTTT. Together with reference TRBV14 and TRBJ1-6, the CDR3 gives the full variable domain: EAGVTQFPSHSVIEKGQTVTLRCDPISGHDNLYWYRRVMGKEIKFLLHFVKESKQDESGMPNNRFLAERTGGTYSTLKVQPAELEDSGVYFCASSQGQAGSPLHFGNGTRLTVT.